These 4 T cell receptor beta chains were all obtained from the same sample, sequenced in a study of human T cells and chemical hapten exposure. Time point denoted: patch test 3, about 24 weeks after DPC sensitization. Treatment indicated: therapeutic diphenylcyclopropenone sensitization with weekly scalp DPC. TCRdb redid the calling of the RACE reads with MiXCR, one entry per CDR3 protein. The repertoire has about 89,000 distinct CDR3 sequences, around 13% of them found once; the top ten carry more than 4.5%. The sequenced sample was whole blood, obtained in connection with sensitization to the hapten diphenylcyclopropenone (DPC). Source of these receptors: a woman between 45 and 65 years old with alopecia areata. Some clones in this sample may be carry-over from other donors' samples.

J is TRBJ1-1 and V is TRBV5-5, with D unclear. The CDR3 extends over 14 amino acids. The ends were cut back, 2 bases at V and 0 bases at J, with 8 bases in the middle. Germline V lookup: CDR1 SGHKS, CDR2 YYEKEE (reference sequence). The CDR3 is CASSFGTMNTEAFF. CDR3 bases: TGTGCCAGCAGCTTTGGTACGATGAACACTGAAGCTTTCTTT.

The genes are TRBV20-1 and TRBJ2-7; 12 nucleotides match TRBD2. Trimming cost V 4 bases and J 6 bases; bases outside gene matches: 7. Germline loops: CDR1 DFQATT, CDR2 SNEGSKA (reference sequence). The CDR3 consists of 14 residues. The DNA for the CDR3 is TGCAGTGCTACCGGACTAGCGGGACTCCTCGAGCAGTACTTC. This codes for CSATGLAGLLEQYF.

This clonotype has at least ten counts. V and J are TRBV19 and TRBJ2-7; D might be TRBD2 (5 bases). V gave up 4 bases and J gave up 5 bases, with 12 bases separating them. The CDR3 runs 13 residues. CDR1 and CDR2 (germline): LNHDA, SQIVND (reference sequence). Here the CDR3 DNA reads TGTGCCAGTAGTAACGAACTAGTTAACGAGCAGTACTTC. Protein product: CASSNELVNEQYF.

This clonotype appeared many times. CDR3 in DNA: TGCAGCGGCCAGAACACTGAAGCTTTCTTT. This gives the protein CSGQNTEAFF. V and J are TRBV29-1 and TRBJ1-1; D is unclear. Germline V gene sequence: CDR1 SQVTM, CDR2 ANQGSEA. CDR3 size: 10 residues. The ends were cut back, 7 bases at V and 1 base at J, with 4 bases in the middle.